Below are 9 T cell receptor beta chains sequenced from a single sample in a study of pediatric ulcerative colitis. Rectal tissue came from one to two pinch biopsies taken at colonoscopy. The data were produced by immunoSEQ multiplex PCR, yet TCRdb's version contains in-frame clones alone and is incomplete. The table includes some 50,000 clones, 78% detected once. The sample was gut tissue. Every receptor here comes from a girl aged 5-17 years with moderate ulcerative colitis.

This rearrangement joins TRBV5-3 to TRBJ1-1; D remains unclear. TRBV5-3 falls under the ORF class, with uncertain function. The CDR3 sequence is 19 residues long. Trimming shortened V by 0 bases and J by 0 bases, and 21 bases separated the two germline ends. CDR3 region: CARSLGMEDPVGMNTEAFF. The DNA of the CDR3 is TGTGCCAGAAGCTTGGGAATGGAGGATCCGGTGGGAATGAACACTGAAGCTTTCTTT.

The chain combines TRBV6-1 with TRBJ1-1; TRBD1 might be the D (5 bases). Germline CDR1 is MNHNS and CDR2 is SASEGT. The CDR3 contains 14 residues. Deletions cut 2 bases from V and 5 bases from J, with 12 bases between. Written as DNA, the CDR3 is TGTGCCAGCAGTGAACAGGGAGTGGGAACTGAAGCTTTCTTT. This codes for CASSEQGVGTEAFF.

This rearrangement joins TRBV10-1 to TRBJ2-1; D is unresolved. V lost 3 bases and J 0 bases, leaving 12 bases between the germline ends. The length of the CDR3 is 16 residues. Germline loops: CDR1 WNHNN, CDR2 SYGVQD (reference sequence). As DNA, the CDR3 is TGCGCCAGCAGTGAAATTGGCGCAAGCTCCTACAATGAGCAGTTCTTC. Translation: CASSEIGASSYNEQFF.

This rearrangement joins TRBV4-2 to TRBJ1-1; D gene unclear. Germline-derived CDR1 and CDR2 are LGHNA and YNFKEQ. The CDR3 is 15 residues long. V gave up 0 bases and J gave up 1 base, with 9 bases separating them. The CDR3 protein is CASSQEGGRNTEAFF. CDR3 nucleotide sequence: TGTGCCAGCAGCCAAGAAGGTGGGCGGAACACTGAAGCTTTCTTT.

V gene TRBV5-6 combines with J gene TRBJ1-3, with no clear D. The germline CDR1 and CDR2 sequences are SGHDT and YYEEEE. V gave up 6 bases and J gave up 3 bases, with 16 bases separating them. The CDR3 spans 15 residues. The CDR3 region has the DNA TGTGCCAGCAACCTCTTACAGAGGAGTGGAAACACCATATATTTT. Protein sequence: CASNLLQRSGNTIYF.

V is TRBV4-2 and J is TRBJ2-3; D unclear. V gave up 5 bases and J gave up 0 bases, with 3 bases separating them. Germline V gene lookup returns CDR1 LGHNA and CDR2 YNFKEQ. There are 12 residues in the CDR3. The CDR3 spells CASSESTDTQYF. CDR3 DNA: TGTGCCAGCAGCGAAAGCACAGATACGCAGTATTTT.

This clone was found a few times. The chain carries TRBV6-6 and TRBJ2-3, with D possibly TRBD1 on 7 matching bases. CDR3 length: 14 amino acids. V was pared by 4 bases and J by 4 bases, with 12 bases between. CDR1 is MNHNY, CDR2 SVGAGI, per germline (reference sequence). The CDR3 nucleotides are TGTGCCAGCAGTTCACAGGGGACTTCAGATACGCAGTATTTT. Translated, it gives CASSSQGTSDTQYF.

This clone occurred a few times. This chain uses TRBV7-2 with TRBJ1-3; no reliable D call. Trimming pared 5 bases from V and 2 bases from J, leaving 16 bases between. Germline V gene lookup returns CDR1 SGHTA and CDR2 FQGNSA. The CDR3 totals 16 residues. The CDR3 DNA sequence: TGTGCCAGCAGCCCCACCTTAGTGGGGACTGGAAACACCATATATTTT. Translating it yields CASSPTLVGTGNTIYF.

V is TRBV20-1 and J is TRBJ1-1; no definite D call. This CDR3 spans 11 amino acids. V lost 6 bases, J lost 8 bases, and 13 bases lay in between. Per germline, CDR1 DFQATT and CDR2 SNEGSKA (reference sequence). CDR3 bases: TGCAGTGCCCCCCTCGGGGTAGAAGCTTTCTTT. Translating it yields CSAPLGVEAFF.